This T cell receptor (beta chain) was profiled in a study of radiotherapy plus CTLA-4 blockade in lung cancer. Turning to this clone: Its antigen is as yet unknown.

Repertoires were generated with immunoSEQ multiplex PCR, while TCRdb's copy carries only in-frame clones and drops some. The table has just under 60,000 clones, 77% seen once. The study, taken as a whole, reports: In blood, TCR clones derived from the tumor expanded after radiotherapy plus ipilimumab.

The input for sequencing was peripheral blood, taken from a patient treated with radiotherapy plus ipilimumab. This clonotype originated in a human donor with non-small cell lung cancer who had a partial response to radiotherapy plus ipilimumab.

Here the CDR3 reads CASSQDQQGAHYEQYF. The CDR3 DNA follows: TGTGCCAGCAGCCAAGATCAACAGGGGGCCCACTACGAGCAGTACTTC. The chain joins TRBV4-2 to TRBJ2-7, with 9 bases lining up with TRBD1. The length of the CDR3 is 16 residues. Per the germline V gene, CDR1 is LGHNA and CDR2 is YNFKEQ. V lost 0 bases to trimming and J lost 3 bases; unmatched junction nucleotides: 6.